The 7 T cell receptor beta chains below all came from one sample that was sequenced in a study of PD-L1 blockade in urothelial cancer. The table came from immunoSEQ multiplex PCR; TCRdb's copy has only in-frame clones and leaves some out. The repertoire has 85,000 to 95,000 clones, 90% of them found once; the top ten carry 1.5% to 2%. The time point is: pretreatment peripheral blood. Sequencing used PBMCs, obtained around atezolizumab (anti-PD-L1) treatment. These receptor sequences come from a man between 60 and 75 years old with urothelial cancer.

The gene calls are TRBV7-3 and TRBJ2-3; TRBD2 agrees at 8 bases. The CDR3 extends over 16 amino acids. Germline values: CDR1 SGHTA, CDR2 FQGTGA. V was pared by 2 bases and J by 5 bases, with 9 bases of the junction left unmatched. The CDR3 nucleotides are TGTGCCAGCAGCTTAGGGCGGGGGGCTGGAGGAGATACGCAGTATTTT. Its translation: CASSLGRGAGGDTQYF. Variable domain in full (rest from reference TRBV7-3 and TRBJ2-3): GAGVSQTPSNKVTEKGKYVELRCDPISGHTALYWYRQSLGQGPEFLIYFQGTGAADDSGLPNDRFFAVRPEGSVSTLKIQRTERGDSAVYLCASSLGRGAGGDTQYFGPGTRLTVL.

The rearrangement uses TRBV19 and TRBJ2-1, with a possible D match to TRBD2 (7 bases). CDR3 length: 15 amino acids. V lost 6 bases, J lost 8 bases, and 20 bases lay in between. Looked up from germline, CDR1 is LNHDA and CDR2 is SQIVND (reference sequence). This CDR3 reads CASRRLGGALDEQFF. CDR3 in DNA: TGTGCCAGTAGGCGACTGGGGGGGGCCCTAGATGAGCAGTTCTTC.

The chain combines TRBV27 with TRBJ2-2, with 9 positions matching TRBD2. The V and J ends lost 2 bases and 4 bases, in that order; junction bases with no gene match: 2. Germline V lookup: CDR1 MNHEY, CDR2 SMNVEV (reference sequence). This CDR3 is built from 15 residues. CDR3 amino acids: CASSLAGGVTGELFF. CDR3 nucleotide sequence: TGTGCCAGCAGTTTAGCGGGGGGGGTCACCGGGGAGCTGTTTTTT.

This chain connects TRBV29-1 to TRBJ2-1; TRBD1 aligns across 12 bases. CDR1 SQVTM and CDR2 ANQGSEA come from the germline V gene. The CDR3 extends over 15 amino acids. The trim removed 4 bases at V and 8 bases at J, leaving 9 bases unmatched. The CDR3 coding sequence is TGCAGCGTTGCATCCGGGACAGGGGGCGGGTATGAGCAGTTCTTC. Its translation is CSVASGTGGGYEQFF.

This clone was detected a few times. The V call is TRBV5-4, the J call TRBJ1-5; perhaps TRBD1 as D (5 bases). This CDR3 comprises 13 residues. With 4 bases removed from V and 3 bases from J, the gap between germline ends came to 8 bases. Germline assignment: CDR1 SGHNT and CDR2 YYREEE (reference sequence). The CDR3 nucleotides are TGTGCCAGCAGCCTAGGACACAATCAGCCCCAGCATTTT. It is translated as CASSLGHNQPQHF.

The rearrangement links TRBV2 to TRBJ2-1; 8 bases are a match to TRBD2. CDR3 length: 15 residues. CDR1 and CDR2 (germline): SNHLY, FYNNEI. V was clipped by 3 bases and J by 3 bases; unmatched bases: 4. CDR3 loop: CASSDQAGDYNEQFF. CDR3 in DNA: TGTGCCAGCAGTGATCAAGCGGGGGACTACAATGAGCAGTTCTTC.

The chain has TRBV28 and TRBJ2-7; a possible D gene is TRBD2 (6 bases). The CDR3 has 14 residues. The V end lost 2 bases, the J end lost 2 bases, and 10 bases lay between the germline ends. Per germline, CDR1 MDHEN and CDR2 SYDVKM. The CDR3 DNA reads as TGTGCCAGCAGTTTAGACGGGGGACCCTACGAGCAGTACTTC. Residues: CASSLDGGPYEQYF.